A selection of T cell receptor beta chains follows, all from one sample in a study of T cells in Graves' hyperthyroidism and ophthalmopathy. TCRdb re-analysed the multiplex PCR reads in MiXCR, keeping a single row per CDR3 protein. The sample gives fewer than 900,000 distinct CDR3 sequences, roughly a sixth of which show up once; 16% is in the top ten. The sample was blood. The origin of the receptors is a woman in her 50s with Graves' hyperthyroidism that later progressed to Graves' ophthalmopathy. The CDR3 runs from the conserved cysteine through the conserved F or W. The D gene is left open where the match is weak. Not all rows give a size; the values are once, few, many and, for expanded clones, a class.

clone_size d_call j_call v_call cdr3_aa cdr3_nt
many TRBD2 TRBJ2-5 TRBV3-1 CASSHLSGVDWETQYF TGTGCCAGCAGCCATTTGAGCGGGGTCGATTGGGAGACCCAGTACTTC
many TRBD1 TRBJ2-3 TRBV20-1 CSARTGTSDTQYF TGCAGTGCAAGGACAGGAACCTCAGATACGCAGTATTTT
few NA TRBJ1-2 TRBV12-3/TRBV12-4 CASSFSSGINYGYTF TGTGCCAGCAGTTTCTCCAGCGGCATTAACTATGGCTACACCTTC
many TRBD1 TRBJ1-6 TRBV30 CAWKQDRTSPLHF TGTGCCTGGAAGCAGGACAGGACTTCACCCCTCCACTTT
few NA TRBJ1-3 TRBV28 CASSLDLTIYF TGTGCCAGCAGTTTAGACCTCACCATATATTTT
NA NA TRBJ2-2 TRBV9 CASSALEKGDANTGELFF TGTGCCAGCAGCGCATTGGAAAAGGGGGATGCGAACACCGGGGAGCTGTTTTTT
many NA TRBJ2-5 TRBV12-3/TRBV12-4 CASSFGRRVTQYF TGTGCCAGCAGTTTTGGGCGGCGGGTGACCCAGTACTTC
few TRBD1 TRBJ1-3 TRBV12-3/TRBV12-4 CASSAGRDRGTRNTIYF TGTGCCAGCAGTGCGGGCCGGGACAGGGGAACCCGAAACACCATATATTTT
NA TRBD1 TRBJ2-2 TRBV2 CASSVPGQGVEDTGGLFF TGTGCCAGCAGTGTTCCGGGACAGGGAGTCGAAGACACCGGGGGGCTGTTTTTT
NA NA TRBJ2-1 TRBV20-1 CSARPPVSGRSYNEQFF TGCAGTGCTAGGCCCCCTGTGAGCGGACGTTCCTACAATGAGCAGTTCTTC
NA NA TRBJ2-7 TRBV18 CASTPGTLGEQYF TGTGCCAGCACACCGGGGACCCTAGGGGAGCAGTACTTC
NA NA TRBJ2-3 TRBV7-6 CASSEVADTQYF TGTGCCAGCAGCGAGGTAGCAGATACGCAGTATTTT
many TRBD1 TRBJ2-2 TRBV5-1 CASSFGQGTGELFF TGCGCCAGCAGCTTTGGACAGGGGACCGGGGAGCTGTTTTTT
few NA TRBJ1-2 TRBV19 CASRGDGNRDFYGYTF TGTGCCAGTCGAGGGGATGGAAACAGGGACTTCTATGGCTACACCTTC
NA TRBD2 TRBJ2-3 TRBV6-1 CASSEAQVAGETQYF TGTGCCAGCAGTGAAGCGCAAGTAGCGGGGGAGACGCAGTATTTT
few NA TRBJ1-5 TRBV19 CASSIAGGNFEPQHF TGTGCCAGTAGTATAGCGGGGGGCAATTTTGAGCCCCAGCATTTT
NA NA TRBJ1-4 TRBV12-3/TRBV12-4 CASSSSFGEKEKLFF TGTGCCAGCAGCTCCTCGTTTGGGGAAAAGGAAAAACTGTTTTTT
NA NA TRBJ1-1 TRBV3-1 CASSQGWVGEAFF TGTGCCAGCAGCCAAGGGTGGGTGGGTGAAGCTTTCTTT
many TRBD1 TRBJ1-1 TRBV28 CASSPRTGWDTEAFF TGTGCCAGCAGCCCAAGGACAGGGTGGGACACTGAAGCTTTCTTT
NA TRBD2 TRBJ2-5 TRBV3-1 CASNTPRLAGGGETQYF TGTGCCAGCAACACCCCTCGATTAGCGGGGGGAGGGGAGACCCAGTACTTC
NA TRBD1 TRBJ2-3 TRBV5-1 CASSWRTGSEITDTQYF TGCGCCAGCAGCTGGAGGACAGGGTCTGAGATCACAGATACGCAGTATTTT
many TRBD1 TRBJ1-1 TRBV12-5 CASGLDRGTEAFF TGTGCTAGTGGTTTGGACAGGGGCACTGAAGCTTTCTTT
NA NA TRBJ1-5 TRBV27 CASALRAGNSNQPQHF TGTGCCAGCGCACTTAGGGCGGGAAATAGCAATCAGCCCCAGCATTTT
many TRBD1 TRBJ1-2 TRBV6-6 CASSYSPQQGGYGYTF TGTGCCAGCAGTTACTCGCCCCAACAGGGGGGCTATGGCTACACCTTC
NA TRBD2 TRBJ2-1 TRBV4-1 CASSLRGTSGVNEQFF TGCGCCAGCAGCCTAAGAGGGACTAGCGGGGTAAATGAGCAGTTCTTC
NA NA TRBJ2-2 TRBV14 CASSLLSGDVGELFF TGTGCCAGCAGCCTTCTCTCAGGGGATGTCGGGGAGCTGTTTTTT
few NA TRBJ1-2 TRBV10-3 CAISESLADQPSYGCTF TGTGCCATCAGTGAGTCGCTAGCCGACCAACCGTCCTATGGCTGCACCTTC
few NA TRBJ1-3 TRBV12-3/TRBV12-4 CASSSRVRVTDTIYF TGTGCCAGCAGTTCTAGGGTTAGGGTTACGGACACCATATATTTT
NA TRBD1 TRBJ1-4 TRBV5-1 CASSLAVAQGEKLFF TGCGCCAGCAGCTTGGCCGTTGCACAGGGGGAAAAACTGTTTTTT
many NA TRBJ2-3 TRBV7-6 CASSQTGGQIYTDTQYF TGTGCCAGCAGTCAAACCGGAGGACAGATATACACAGATACGCAGTATTTT
few NA TRBJ2-3 TRBV5-1 CASSLAGMSSTDTQYF TGCGCCAGCAGCTTGGCGGGTATGTCTAGCACAGATACGCAGTATTTT
many NA TRBJ1-2 TRBV3-1 CASSQDKSYGYTF TGTGCCAGCAGCCAAGACAAGTCCTATGGCTACACCTTC
few NA TRBJ2-4 TRBV15 CATSRDQLAKNIQYF TGTGCCACCAGCAGAGATCAACTAGCCAAAAACATTCAGTACTTC
many TRBD2 TRBJ2-3 TRBV10-3 CAISPTSGFTDTQYF TGTGCCATCAGTCCGACTAGCGGGTTCACAGATACGCAGTATTTT
few NA TRBJ2-1 TRBV14 CASSRAGNSYNEQFF TGTGCCAGCAGCCGGGCAGGGAATTCCTACAATGAGCAGTTCTTC
few NA TRBJ2-7 TRBV20-1 CSAGTTGQWGEQYF TGCAGTGCTGGGACGACAGGTCAATGGGGGGAGCAGTACTTC
many NA TRBJ2-1 TRBV24-1 CATSRGSSYNEQFF TGTGCCACCAGTCGCGGAAGCTCCTACAATGAGCAGTTCTTC
few TRBD1 TRBJ2-5 TRBV27 CASSSSGTEETQYF TGTGCCAGCAGTTCATCCGGGACAGAAGAGACCCAGTACTTC
NA NA TRBJ1-6 TRBV7-9 CASSTDGMNSPLHF TGTGCCAGCAGCACCGACGGAATGAATTCACCCCTCCACTTT
NA NA TRBJ1-2 TRBV6-5 CASSYGDGANYGYTF TGTGCCAGCAGTTACGGGGACGGAGCTAACTATGGCTACACCTTC